This TCR beta chain was profiled in a study of T cells after posttransplantation cyclophosphamide. Cyclophosphamide on days +3 and +4 followed busulfan-fludarabine conditioning and a marrow graft. This CDR3 contains 15 residues. Germline lookup yields CDR1 SGHRS and CDR2 YFSETQ. With V trimmed by 1 base and J by 3 bases, 6 bases remained unmatched. Study-wide results and caveats: Later blood repertoires were often dominated by clones from the donor CD8+ memory compartment. TRB clonality was highly associated with recipient CMV seropositivity and reactivation. Blood and skin or GI T cell repertoires showed limited TRB overlap.

Repertoires were generated with immunoSEQ multiplex PCR, while TCRdb's copy carries only in-frame clones and drops some. The table includes 15,000 to 20,000 clones, 87% detected once. As for this clone: Its target is unknown.

The source was PBMCs, collected after allogeneic stem cell transplant with posttransplant cyclophosphamide. The chain couples TRBV5-1 to TRBJ1-1; the match to TRBD1 covers 7 bases. The TCR originated in a female patient in her forties who received an allogeneic stem cell transplant from a related donor, was CMV-positive, and had no GVHD. Some T cells may be supplied by the graft donor. The CDR3 protein is CASSLSRGLDTEAFF. As DNA, the CDR3 is TGCGCCAGCAGCTTGAGTAGGGGGCTCGACACTGAAGCTTTCTTT.